The entry below describes one TCR beta chain. The antigen remains undetermined. After re-calling the 5' RACE reads, TCRdb lists one entry per CDR3 protein, DNA absent. The listing contains around 110,000 distinct CDR3 sequences. This entry is derived from a study of T cells expressing NK-cell markers. Looking at the study overall: Sorted CD3+CD56+NKG2C+, CD3+CD56+NKG2C- and CD3+CD56-NKG2C+ T cells supplied TCR beta repertoires. General observations from the study: Among a handful of donors, these clonotypes also ranked first in the CD3+CD56-NKG2C+ fraction.

The source material was blood T cells: a sorted CD56 or NKG2C T cell subset, CD4+ or CD8+ T cells, or bulk PBMC T cells (not recorded which). The source of this sequence is a woman between 18 and 70 years old in good health.

CDR3 sequence reads: CASTMSGTSVDEQFF. V gene TRBV19 combines with J gene TRBJ2-1; TCRdb's D call of TRBD2 is untestable without DNA. Germline V gives CDR1 LNHDA, CDR2 SQIVND (reference sequence). The CDR3 is made up of 15 amino acids.